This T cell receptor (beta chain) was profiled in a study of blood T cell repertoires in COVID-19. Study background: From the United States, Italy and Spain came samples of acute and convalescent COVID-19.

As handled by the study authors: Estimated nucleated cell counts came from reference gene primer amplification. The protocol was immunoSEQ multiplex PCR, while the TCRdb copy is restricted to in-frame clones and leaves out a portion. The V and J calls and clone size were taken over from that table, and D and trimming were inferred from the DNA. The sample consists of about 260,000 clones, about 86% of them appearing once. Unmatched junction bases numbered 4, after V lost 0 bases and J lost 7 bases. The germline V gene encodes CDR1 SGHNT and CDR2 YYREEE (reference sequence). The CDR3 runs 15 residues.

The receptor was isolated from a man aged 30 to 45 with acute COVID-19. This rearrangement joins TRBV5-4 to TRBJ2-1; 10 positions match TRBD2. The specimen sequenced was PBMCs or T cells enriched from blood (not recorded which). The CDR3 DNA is TGTGCCAGCAGCTTGGGGACTAGCGGATTTAATGAGCAGTTCTTC. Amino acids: CASSLGTSGFNEQFF.